What follows are 28 T cell receptor beta chains derived from one specimen sequenced in a study of T-cell memory formation after mild COVID-19. MiXCR was run by TCRdb on the 5' RACE reads, yielding one entry per CDR3 protein. The sample holds about 140,000 distinct CDR3 sequences; 11% to 15% are singletons and the top ten take about 29%. The sequenced material came from PBMCs or a T cell subset sorted from them (not recorded which). Receptor source: an adult woman who had mild COVID-19 (a few samples of this study predate the infection). Cell type and time point are not known.

This chain joins TRBV20-1 and TRBJ2-3, with D hard to call. CDR1 is DFQATT, CDR2 SNEGSKA, per germline (reference sequence). The V gene lost 0 bases and the J gene lost 5 bases, with 18 bases spanning the gap. This CDR3 region has 16 residues. The CDR3 DNA follows: TGCAGTGCTAGAGACCAGGAGAACGTCAGTGGAGATACGCAGTATTTT. Its protein is CSARDQENVSGDTQYF.

This clonotype turned up a few times. The V gene is TRBV27, the J gene TRBJ2-1; D may correspond to TRBD1 or TRBD2 (5 bases each). The V end was cut by 0 bases, the J end by 3 bases, with 15 bases between. The CDR3 is 17 amino acids. Germline V gives CDR1 MNHEY, CDR2 SMNVEV (reference sequence). The CDR3 is CASSLSRDRPDYNEQFF. CDR3 in DNA: TGTGCCAGCAGTTTATCGAGGGACCGGCCCGACTACAATGAGCAGTTCTTC.

There are many counts of this clonotype. This chain connects TRBV6-5 to TRBJ1-1; D uncertain. The CDR3 extends over 11 amino acids. Germline-derived CDR1 and CDR2 are MNHEY and SVGAGI. In nucleotides, the CDR3 is TGTGCGACGGAGAAGAACACTGAAGCTTTCTTT. This codes for CATEKNTEAFF.

This clonotype was seen more than once but under ten times. Germline is not matched at one junction end, which may reflect a read error. This sequence joins TRBV7-9 and TRBJ2-1; TRBD2 matches 16 bases. The CDR3 consists of 14 residues. The germline V gene encodes CDR1 SEHNR and CDR2 FQNEAQ (reference sequence). In DNA form, the CDR3 reads TGTGCCAGCAGCCCCGGGACTAGCGGGGGGGCCGAGAAGTTC. Its protein product is CASSPGTSGGAEKF. The full variable domain, in which reference TRBV7-9 and TRBJ2-1 provide the parts outside the CDR3, is DTGVSQNPRHKITKRGQNVTFRCDPISEHNRLYWYRQTLGQGPEFLTYFQNEAQLEKSRLLSDRFSAERPKGSFSTLEIQRTEQGDSAMYLCASSPGTSGGAEKFGPGTRLTVL.

The rearrangement uses TRBV28 and TRBJ2-7; D is ambiguous. The CDR3 spans 13 residues. The V gene's germline CDR1 is MDHEN and CDR2 SYDVKM. The V and J ends lost 8 bases and 4 bases respectively, with 15 bases between them. CDR3 loop: CASGVSIGYEQYF. For the CDR3, the DNA is TGTGCCAGCGGAGTGAGCATTGGATACGAGCAGTACTTC.

Many counts were recorded for this clonotype. This chain connects TRBV7-9 to TRBJ2-7; D is possibly TRBD1 (6 bases). With 3 bases removed from V and 3 bases from J, the gap between germline ends came to 9 bases. The CDR3 is 13 residues long. The germline CDR1 and CDR2 sequences are SEHNR and FQNEAQ (reference sequence). CDR3: CASSLGRGYEQYF. The DNA of the CDR3 is TGTGCCAGCAGCTTGGGCAGGGGCTACGAGCAGTACTTC.

V usage is TRBV18 and J usage is TRBJ2-2; 7 bases align to TRBD1. V lost 3 bases, J lost 5 bases, and 9 bases stayed unmatched. Germline-derived CDR1 and CDR2 are KGHSH and LQKENI. The CDR3 extends over 16 amino acids. CDR3 nucleotide sequence: TGTGCCAGCTCACCTTTAGGGACAGAAGTTACCGGGGAGCTGTTTTTT. This gives the protein CASSPLGTEVTGELFF.

V is TRBV20-1 and J is TRBJ2-1; 8 bases agree with TRBD2. This CDR3 is built from 16 residues. CDR1 is DFQATT, CDR2 SNEGSKA, per germline (reference sequence). V shed 5 bases, J shed 5 bases, and the junction held 14 bases outside the gene matches. The CDR3 region has the DNA TGCAGTGCTTCCCCATCGGGACTAGGACCCCACAATGAGCAGTTCTTC. The encoded protein is CSASPSGLGPHNEQFF.

The CDR3: CASSVGGSGSGEQYF. In DNA, the CDR3 is TGTGCCAGCAGCGTAGGGGGTAGCGGGAGCGGCGAGCAGTACTTC. This sequence joins TRBV9 and TRBJ2-7; 9 nucleotides align to TRBD2. The J segment lost 6 bases and the V segment lost 0 bases, leaving 7 bases of the junction unmatched. The germline V gene encodes CDR1 SGDLS and CDR2 YYNGEE. The CDR3 extends over 15 amino acids.

The chain has TRBV12-3 or TRBV12-4 and TRBJ2-6; 12 bases are a match to TRBD1. This CDR3 comprises 18 residues. V dropped 4 bases and J dropped 3; count of bases not matched to a gene: 7. The CDR3 protein is CASSSPGQGASGANVLTF. The CDR3 DNA is TGTGCCAGCAGTTCCCCGGGACAGGGGGCAAGTGGGGCCAACGTCCTGACTTTC.

This clonotype was detected a few times. The V and J genes are TRBV4-3 and TRBJ2-2; 12 nucleotides agree with TRBD2. Germline V CDR1 and CDR2: LGHNA, YSLEER. The CDR3 covers 19 residues. J lost 3 bases, V lost 1 base, and 9 bases had no gene match. The CDR3 protein is CASSQAPPRLAGDTGELFF. DNA of the CDR3: TGCGCCAGCAGCCAAGCCCCACCTAGACTAGCGGGAGACACCGGGGAGCTGTTTTTT.

This clonotype came up a few times. The chain uses TRBV5-4 and TRBJ2-2; TRBD1 is a possible D gene (5 bases). The germline CDR1 and CDR2 sequences are SGHNT and YYREEE (reference sequence). The CDR3 runs 17 residues. V was shortened by 2 bases and J by 1 base, with 15 bases between the two germline ends. CDR3 in DNA: TGTGCCAGCAGCTTCGGCAGAATACAGGAGAACACCGGGGAGCTGTTTTTT. This gives the protein CASSFGRIQENTGELFF.

V is TRBV12-3 or TRBV12-4 and J is TRBJ1-2; TRBD1 agrees at 11 bases. This CDR3 contains 14 residues. V lost 6 bases, J lost 8 bases, and 8 bases stayed unmatched. CDR3 bases: TGTGCCAGCAGCTACAGCGGGACAGGGGGAGGCTACACCTTC. It translates to CASSYSGTGGGYTF.

V is TRBV5-1 and J is TRBJ1-2; the match to TRBD1 covers 7 bases. Germline trimming cut 2 bases from V and 4 bases from J; bases unmatched to any gene: 5. This CDR3 spans 14 amino acids. Per germline, CDR1 SGHRS and CDR2 YFSETQ. The CDR3 coding sequence is TGCGCCAGCAGCTTTGAACGGACAGGCTATGGCTACACCTTC. Protein: CASSFERTGYGYTF. The whole variable domain, remainder taken from reference TRBV5-1 and TRBJ1-2, is KAGVTQTPRYLIKTRGQQVTLSCSPISGHRSVSWYQQTPGQGLQFLFEYFSETQRNKGNFPGRFSGRQFSNSRSEMNVSTLELGDSALYLCASSFERTGYGYTFGSGTRLTVV.

This chain uses TRBV29-1 with TRBJ2-7; no firm D call. CDR1 and CDR2 (germline): SQVTM, ANQGSEA. Trimming shortened V by 3 bases and J by 0 bases, and 12 bases separated the two germline ends. This CDR3 is built from 14 residues. CDR3 loop: CSVEFPASSYEQYF. The CDR3 bases are TGCAGCGTTGAGTTTCCGGCTAGCTCCTACGAGCAGTACTTC.

This clonotype was counted a few times. This chain joins TRBV12-3 or TRBV12-4 and TRBJ2-7; D ambiguous. The ends were cut back, 4 bases at V and 5 bases at J, with 9 bases in the middle. CDR3 size: 12 residues. The CDR3 nucleotides read TGTGCCAGCAGTTATACGAACGACGAGCAGTACTTC. Translating gives CASSYTNDEQYF.

This clonotype has just a few counts. The chain has TRBV2 and TRBJ2-5; D might be TRBD2 (6 bases). CDR3 length: 13 amino acids. Germline loops: CDR1 SNHLY, CDR2 FYNNEI. Trimming stripped 4 bases from V and 5 bases from J, with 11 bases between. The CDR3 is CASSVYRGETQYF. CDR3 DNA sequence: TGTGCCAGCAGTGTTTATCGGGGGGAGACCCAGTACTTC.

This clonotype was seen a few times. The chain uses TRBV7-9 and TRBJ1-1; the D is unclear. Trimming took 3 bases from V and 4 from J, leaving 18 bases between them. The CDR3 is 16 amino acids. Germline loops: CDR1 SEHNR, CDR2 FQNEAQ (reference sequence). The CDR3 DNA reads TGTGCCAGCAGCTTGGCCGGGCCCGGTTCGGGCACTGAAGCTTTCTTT. This translates into CASSLAGPGSGTEAFF.

This clonotype showed up just a few times. The chain uses TRBV12-3 or TRBV12-4 and TRBJ2-7, with D tentatively TRBD1 (6 bases). V lost 6 bases and J lost 2, with 14 bases in between. The CDR3 contains 14 residues. The CDR3 reads CASRAGDRAYEQYF. CDR3 bases: TGTGCCAGCAGGGCAGGGGATCGCGCCTACGAGCAGTACTTC.

The CDR3 is CASSQVIGTEAFF. DNA of the CDR3: TGCGCCAGCAGCCAAGTAATAGGCACTGAAGCTTTCTTT. The gene calls are TRBV4-1 and TRBJ1-1; D is ambiguous. Germline assignment: CDR1 MGHRA and CDR2 YSYEKL. With 1 base removed from V and 4 bases from J, the gap between germline ends came to 7 bases. The CDR3 extends over 13 amino acids.

The chain links TRBV12-3 or TRBV12-4 to TRBJ2-1; 7 nucleotides align to TRBD2. There are 15 residues in the CDR3. V gave up 5 bases and J gave up 3 bases; unmatched junction bases: 7. CDR3 DNA: TGTGCCAGCAGTCCCCGCGGGAGTTTCTACAATGAGCAGTTCTTC. Its translation is CASSPRGSFYNEQFF.

The rearrangement joins TRBV4-1 to TRBJ1-4; D is perhaps TRBD1 (6 bases). This CDR3 region has 18 residues. V gave up 0 bases and J gave up 1 base, with 15 bases separating them. Germline CDR1 is MGHRA and CDR2 is YSYEKL. The CDR3 sequence is CASSQESRGRGTNEKLFF. In DNA form, the CDR3 reads TGCGCCAGCAGCCAAGAGTCCAGGGGAAGAGGAACTAATGAAAAACTGTTTTTT.

The table lists this clonotype with a few counts. V usage is TRBV7-9 and J usage is TRBJ2-1; D may match TRBD1 or TRBD2 (6 bases each). V was clipped by 1 base and J by 13 bases, with 11 bases between them. CDR3 length equals 12 residues. Germline V CDR1 and CDR2: SEHNR, FQNEAQ (reference sequence). In nucleotides, the CDR3 is TGTGCCAGCAGCTTAGGGGGGGCCTACCAGTTCTTC. Residues: CASSLGGAYQFF.

This clonotype has just a few counts. This chain joins TRBV5-1 and TRBJ2-3; perhaps D is TRBD1 or TRBD2 (5 bases each). This CDR3 is built from 16 residues. Germline CDR1 SGHRS, CDR2 YFSETQ. Trimming removed 0 bases at V and 6 bases at J, with 17 bases between. The CDR3 bases are TGCGCCAGCAGCTTGGGTCTCCGGGGCCCCCTGGATACGCAGTATTTT. Protein product: CASSLGLRGPLDTQYF. Drawing the rest from reference TRBV5-1 and TRBJ2-3, the complete variable domain is KAGVTQTPRYLIKTRGQQVTLSCSPISGHRSVSWYQQTPGQGLQFLFEYFSETQRNKGNFPGRFSGRQFSNSRSEMNVSTLELGDSALYLCASSLGLRGPLDTQYFGPGTRLTVL.

The sample holds a few counts of this clonotype. The CDR3 region has the DNA TGCGCCAGCAGCCAAGATGGGACAGACAACACCGGGGAGCTGTTTTTT. Translating it yields CASSQDGTDNTGELFF. V and J are TRBV4-3 and TRBJ2-2; 7 nucleotides line up with TRBD1. J lost 2 bases, V lost 0 bases, and 3 bases had no gene match. CDR1 is LGHNA, CDR2 YSLEER, per germline. The CDR3 has 16 residues.

J is TRBJ2-3 and V is TRBV6-5; D may be TRBD1 or TRBD2 (7 bases each). The CDR3 is 14 residues long. Germline V CDR1 and CDR2: MNHEY, SVGAGI. V dropped 6 bases and J dropped 2 bases, with 12 bases sitting between them. CDR3 sequence (DNA): TGTGCCAGCAGCAGGGGGGGGTTCACAGATACGCAGTATTTT. It specifies CASSRGGFTDTQYF.

This clonotype has more than one count but fewer than ten. The gene calls are TRBV20-1 and TRBJ2-7; D is unclear. Trimming took 5 bases from V and 2 from J, leaving 13 bases between them. Germline CDR1 DFQATT, CDR2 SNEGSKA (reference sequence). The CDR3 is 13 amino acids. CDR3 DNA sequence: TGCAGTGCTGGAGTCGTGCCTCCCTACGAGCAGTACTTC. This translates into CSAGVVPPYEQYF.

CDR3 region: CSFILDRSYEQYF. CDR3 nucleotide sequence: TGCAGCTTTATTTTGGACAGGTCCTACGAGCAGTACTTC. The J gene is TRBJ2-7, the V gene TRBV29-1, with 7 bases matching TRBD1. The J segment lost 1 base and the V segment lost 8 bases, leaving 8 bases of the junction unmatched. Germline CDR1 is SQVTM and CDR2 is ANQGSEA. There are 13 residues in the CDR3.